This TCR beta chain was documented in a study of CD8+CD57+ T cells in acquired aplastic anemia. About the study: The average read count for CD4+ cells in healthy donors was around 10 million.

This clonotype was found many times. Profiling that covered TCR beta VDJ and CDR3 relied on genomic DNA as its template. TCRdb re-called the reads with MiXCR, one entry per CDR3 protein. The table shows approximately 170,000 distinct CDR3 sequences, with 60% to 70% occurring only once. Germline assignment: CDR1 MNHEY and CDR2 SVGAGI. J gave up 6 bases and V 5 bases, and 4 bases lay outside the gene matches. The CDR3 length is 12 residues. The sequence came from a human donor in good health. The rearrangement links TRBV6-5 to TRBJ2-7; 7 positions agree with TRBD1. The sample consisted of sorted CD4+, CD8+, or CD8+CD57+ T cells (not recorded which) from PBMCs. CDR3 residues: CASSLTGVEQYF. The CDR3 DNA reads TGTGCCAGCAGTCTCACAGGGGTCGAGCAGTACTTC.